This T cell receptor (beta chain) emerged from a study of T cells in Graves' hyperthyroidism and ophthalmopathy. The study, taken as a whole, reports: Blood shared most expanded thyroid clonotypes above 0.001.

Newly diagnosed hyperthyroidism patients aged 18 to 65 years had disease lasting under 2 months. Patients were excluded because of uncontrolled infection, other autoimmune disease, pregnancy or lactation. The study based diagnoses on clinical symptoms, serum thyroxine and TRAb, thyroid ultrasound and orbital computed tomography. It was RNA transcripts that yielded the amplified TCR beta CDR3 regions. In the first-round RT-PCR of the TCR CDR3, the HTBI primer set was used. TCRdb independently ran MiXCR on the multiplex PCR reads; one entry per CDR3 protein. The sample consists of roughly 710,000 distinct CDR3 sequences, around 40% of them appearing once. With 0 bases clipped from V and 1 base from J, the junction kept 1 base outside the gene matches. The CDR3 consists of 15 residues. Germline CDR1 is MGHRA and CDR2 is YSYEKL. With respect to this clonotype: Its antigen is currently unknown.

This TCR came from a woman aged 40 to 50 with Graves' hyperthyroidism. The sample was blood. This chain uses TRBV4-1 with TRBJ2-5, with 8 bases lining up with TRBD2. Here the CDR3 DNA reads TGCGCCAGCAGCCAAGATAGCGGGGCCCAAGAGACCCAGTACTTC. Translation gives CASSQDSGAQETQYF.